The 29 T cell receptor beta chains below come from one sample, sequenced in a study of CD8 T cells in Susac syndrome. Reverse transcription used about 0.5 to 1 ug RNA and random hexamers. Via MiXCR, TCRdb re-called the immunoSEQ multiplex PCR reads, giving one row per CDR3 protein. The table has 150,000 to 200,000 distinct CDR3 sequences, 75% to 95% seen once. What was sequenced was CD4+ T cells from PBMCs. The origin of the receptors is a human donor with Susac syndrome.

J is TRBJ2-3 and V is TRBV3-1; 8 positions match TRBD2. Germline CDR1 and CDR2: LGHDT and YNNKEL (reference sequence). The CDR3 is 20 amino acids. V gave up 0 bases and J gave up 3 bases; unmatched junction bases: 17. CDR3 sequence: CASSQDSAKPGRGRTDTQYF. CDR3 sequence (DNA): TGTGCCAGCAGCCAAGATTCTGCCAAACCCGGGAGGGGGAGGACAGATACGCAGTATTTT.

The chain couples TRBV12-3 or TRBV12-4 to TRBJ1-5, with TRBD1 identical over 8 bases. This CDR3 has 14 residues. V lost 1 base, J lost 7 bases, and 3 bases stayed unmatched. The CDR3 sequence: CASSLGTGSQPQHF. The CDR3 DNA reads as TGTGCCAGCAGTTTAGGGACAGGGAGCCAGCCCCAGCATTTT.

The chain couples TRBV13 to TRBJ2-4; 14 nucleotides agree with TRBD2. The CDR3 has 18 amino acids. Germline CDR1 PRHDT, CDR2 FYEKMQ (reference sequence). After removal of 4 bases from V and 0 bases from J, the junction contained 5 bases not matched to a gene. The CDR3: CASSSGLAGGLAKNIQYF. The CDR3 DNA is TGTGCCAGCAGCTCTGGACTAGCGGGAGGCCTAGCCAAAAACATTCAGTACTTC.

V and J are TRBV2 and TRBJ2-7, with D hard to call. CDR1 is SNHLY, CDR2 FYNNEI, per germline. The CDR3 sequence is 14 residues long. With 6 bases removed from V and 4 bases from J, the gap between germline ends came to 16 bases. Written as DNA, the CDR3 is TGTGCCAGCAGATTGGATGGCAGCTCGTACGAGCAGTACTTC. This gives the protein CASRLDGSSYEQYF. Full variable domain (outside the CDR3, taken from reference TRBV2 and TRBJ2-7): EPEVTQTPSHQVTQMGQEVILRCVPISNHLYFYWYRQILGQKVEFLVSFYNNEISEKSEIFDDQFSVERPDGSNFTLKIRSTKLEDSAMYFCASRLDGSSYEQYFGPGTRLTVT.

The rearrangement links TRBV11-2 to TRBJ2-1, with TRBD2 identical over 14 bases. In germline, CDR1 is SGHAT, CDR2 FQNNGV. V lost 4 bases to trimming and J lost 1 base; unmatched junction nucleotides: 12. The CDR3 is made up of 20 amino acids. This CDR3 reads CASSSGLAGGSSKSYNEQFF. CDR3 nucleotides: TGTGCCAGCAGCTCCGGACTAGCGGGGGGATCTTCGAAGTCCTACAATGAGCAGTTCTTC.

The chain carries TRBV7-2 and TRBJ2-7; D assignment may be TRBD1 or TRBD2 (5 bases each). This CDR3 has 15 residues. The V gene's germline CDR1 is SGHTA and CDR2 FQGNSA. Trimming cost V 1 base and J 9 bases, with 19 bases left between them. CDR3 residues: CASSLVTSQEALQYF. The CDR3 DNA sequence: TGTGCCAGCAGCTTAGTGACATCACAGGAGGCCCTGCAGTACTTC.

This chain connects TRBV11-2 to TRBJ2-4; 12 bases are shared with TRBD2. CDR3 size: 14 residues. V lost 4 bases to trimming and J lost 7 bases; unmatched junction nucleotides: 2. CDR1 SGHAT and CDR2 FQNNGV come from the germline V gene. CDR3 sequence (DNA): TGTGCCAGCAGCTCAACTAGCGGGGGGAACATTCAGTACTTC. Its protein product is CASSSTSGGNIQYF.

The CDR3, as DNA: TGTGCCACCAGCAGGGCACTCAGGGGGACAGATACGCAGTATTTT. Amino acids: CATSRALRGTDTQYF. This chain connects TRBV15 to TRBJ2-3; TRBD1 agrees at 7 bases. With V trimmed by 3 bases and J by 3 bases, 6 bases remained unmatched. The germline gives CDR1 LNHNV, CDR2 YYDKDF (reference sequence). CDR3 length: 15 amino acids.

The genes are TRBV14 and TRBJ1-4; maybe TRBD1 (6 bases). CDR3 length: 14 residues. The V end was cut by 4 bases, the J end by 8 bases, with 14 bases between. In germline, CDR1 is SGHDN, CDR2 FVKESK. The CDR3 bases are TGTGCCAGCAGCCTAAGGGGGGCCGAAGAAAAACTGTTTTTT. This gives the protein CASSLRGAEEKLFF. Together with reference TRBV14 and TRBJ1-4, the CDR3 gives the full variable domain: EAGVTQFPSHSVIEKGQTVTLRCDPISGHDNLYWYRRVMGKEIKFLLHFVKESKQDESGMPNNRFLAERTGGTYSTLKVQPAELEDSGVYFCASSLRGAEEKLFFGSGTQLSVL.

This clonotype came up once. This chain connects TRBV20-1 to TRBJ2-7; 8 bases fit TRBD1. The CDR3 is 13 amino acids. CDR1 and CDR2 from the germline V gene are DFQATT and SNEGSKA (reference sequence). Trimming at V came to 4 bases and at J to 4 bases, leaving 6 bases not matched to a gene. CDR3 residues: CSAIDRGLYEQYF. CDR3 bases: TGCAGTGCTATTGACAGGGGTCTTTACGAGCAGTACTTC.

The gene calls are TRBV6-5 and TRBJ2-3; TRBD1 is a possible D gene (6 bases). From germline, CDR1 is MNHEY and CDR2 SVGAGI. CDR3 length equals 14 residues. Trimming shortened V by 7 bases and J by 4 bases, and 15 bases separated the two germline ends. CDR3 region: CASTATGGADTQYF. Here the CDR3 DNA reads TGTGCCAGCACCGCGACAGGTGGAGCAGATACGCAGTATTTT.

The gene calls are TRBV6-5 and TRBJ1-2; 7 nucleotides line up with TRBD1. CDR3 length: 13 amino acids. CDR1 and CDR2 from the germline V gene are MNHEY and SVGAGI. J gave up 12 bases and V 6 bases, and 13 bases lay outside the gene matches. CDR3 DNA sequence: TGTGCCAGCAGACCCCTAGGAGGACAGGCTGACACCTTC. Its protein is CASRPLGGQADTF.

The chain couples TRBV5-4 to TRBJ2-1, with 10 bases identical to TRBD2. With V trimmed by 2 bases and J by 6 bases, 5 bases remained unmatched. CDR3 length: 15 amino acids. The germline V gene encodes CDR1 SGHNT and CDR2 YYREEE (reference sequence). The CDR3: CASSLGTSVINEQFF. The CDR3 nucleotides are TGTGCCAGCAGCTTAGGGACTAGCGTTATCAATGAGCAGTTCTTC.

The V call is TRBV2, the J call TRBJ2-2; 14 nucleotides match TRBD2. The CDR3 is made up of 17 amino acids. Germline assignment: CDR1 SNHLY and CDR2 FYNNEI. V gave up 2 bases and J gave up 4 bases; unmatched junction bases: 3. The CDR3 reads CASSEQGLAGGTGELFF. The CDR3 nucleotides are TGTGCCAGCAGTGAACAAGGACTAGCGGGGGGCACCGGGGAGCTGTTTTTT.

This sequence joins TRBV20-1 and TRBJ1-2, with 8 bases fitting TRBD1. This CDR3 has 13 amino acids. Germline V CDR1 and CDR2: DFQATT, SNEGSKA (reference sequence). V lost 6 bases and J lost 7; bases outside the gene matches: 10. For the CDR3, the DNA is TGCAGTGCCACCGACAGGGGCGGTTCTGGCTACACCTTC. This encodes CSATDRGGSGYTF.

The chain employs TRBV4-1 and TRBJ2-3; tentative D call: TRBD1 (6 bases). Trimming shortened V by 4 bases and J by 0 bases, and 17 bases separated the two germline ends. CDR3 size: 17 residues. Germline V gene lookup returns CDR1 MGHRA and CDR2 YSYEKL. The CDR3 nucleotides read TGCGCCAGCAGCCCAGGGGAGAGGGGTGCTAGCACAGATACGCAGTATTTT. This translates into CASSPGERGASTDTQYF.

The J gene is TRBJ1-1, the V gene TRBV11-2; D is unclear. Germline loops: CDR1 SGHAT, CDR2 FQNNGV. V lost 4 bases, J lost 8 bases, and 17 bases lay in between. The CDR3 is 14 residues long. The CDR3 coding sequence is TGTGCCAGCAGCTCTCCTGGAAGACGGACCGAAGCTTTCTTT. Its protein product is CASSSPGRRTEAFF. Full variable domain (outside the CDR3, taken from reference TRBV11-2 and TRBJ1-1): EAGVAQSPRYKIIEKRQSVAFWCNPISGHATLYWYQQILGQGPKLLIQFQNNGVVDDSQLPKDRFSAERLKGVDSTLKIQPAKLEDSAVYLCASSSPGRRTEAFFGQGTRLTVV.

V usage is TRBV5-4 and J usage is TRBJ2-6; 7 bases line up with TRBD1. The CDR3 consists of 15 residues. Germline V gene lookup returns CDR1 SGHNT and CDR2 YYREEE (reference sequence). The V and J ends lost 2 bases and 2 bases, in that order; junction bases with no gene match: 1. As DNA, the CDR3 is TGTGCCAGCAGCTTCCAGGGGGCTGGGGCCAACGTCCTGACTTTC. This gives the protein CASSFQGAGANVLTF.

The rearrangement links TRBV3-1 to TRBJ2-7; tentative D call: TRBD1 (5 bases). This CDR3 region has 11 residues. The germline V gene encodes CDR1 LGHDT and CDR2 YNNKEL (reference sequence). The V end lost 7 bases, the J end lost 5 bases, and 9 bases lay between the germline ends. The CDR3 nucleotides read TGTGCCAGCAACCAGGGCCACGAGCAGTACTTC. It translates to CASNQGHEQYF.

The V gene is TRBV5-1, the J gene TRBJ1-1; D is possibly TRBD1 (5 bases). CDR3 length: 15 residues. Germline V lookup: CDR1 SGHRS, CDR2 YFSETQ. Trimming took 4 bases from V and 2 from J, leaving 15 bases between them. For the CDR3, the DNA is TGCGCCAGCAGCCTTCGGGACTCACAAAACACTGAAGCTTTCTTT. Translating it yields CASSLRDSQNTEAFF.

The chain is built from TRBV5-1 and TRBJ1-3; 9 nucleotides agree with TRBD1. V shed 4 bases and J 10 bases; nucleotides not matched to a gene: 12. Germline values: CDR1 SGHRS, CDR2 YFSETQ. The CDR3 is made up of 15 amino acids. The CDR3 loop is CASSARTGEGLTIYF. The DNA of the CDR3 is TGCGCCAGCAGCGCACGGACAGGGGAAGGCTTAACCATATATTTT.

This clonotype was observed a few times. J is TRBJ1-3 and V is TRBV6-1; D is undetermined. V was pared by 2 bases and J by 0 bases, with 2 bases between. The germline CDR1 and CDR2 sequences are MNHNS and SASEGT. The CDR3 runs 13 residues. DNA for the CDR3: TGTGCCAGCAGTGAAAGCTCTGGAAACACCATATATTTT. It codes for CASSESSGNTIYF.

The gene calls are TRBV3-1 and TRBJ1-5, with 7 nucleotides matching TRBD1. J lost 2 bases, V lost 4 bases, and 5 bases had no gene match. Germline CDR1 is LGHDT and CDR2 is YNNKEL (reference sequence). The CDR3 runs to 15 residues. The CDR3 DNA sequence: TGTGCCAGCAGCCCAAGACAGGGAGGCAATCAGCCCCAGCATTTT. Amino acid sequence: CASSPRQGGNQPQHF.

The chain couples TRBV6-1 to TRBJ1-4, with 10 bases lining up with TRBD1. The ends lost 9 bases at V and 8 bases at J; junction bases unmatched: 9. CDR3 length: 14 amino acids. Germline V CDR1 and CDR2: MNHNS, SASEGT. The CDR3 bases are TGTGCCAGTGAAGTGACAGGGGGCCGGGAAAAACTGTTTTTT. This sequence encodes CASEVTGGREKLFF.

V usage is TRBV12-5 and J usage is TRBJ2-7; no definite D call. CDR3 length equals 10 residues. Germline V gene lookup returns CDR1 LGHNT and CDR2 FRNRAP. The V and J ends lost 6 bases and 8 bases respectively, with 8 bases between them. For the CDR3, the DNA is TGTGCTAGTGGGTTAGGAAAGCAGTACTTC. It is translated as CASGLGKQYF.

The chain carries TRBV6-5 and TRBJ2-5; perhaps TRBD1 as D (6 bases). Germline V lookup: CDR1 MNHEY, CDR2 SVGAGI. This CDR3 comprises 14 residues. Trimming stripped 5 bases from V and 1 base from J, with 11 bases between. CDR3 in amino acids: CASSNLGAQETQYF. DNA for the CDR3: TGTGCCAGCAGTAACCTGGGGGCCCAAGAGACCCAGTACTTC.

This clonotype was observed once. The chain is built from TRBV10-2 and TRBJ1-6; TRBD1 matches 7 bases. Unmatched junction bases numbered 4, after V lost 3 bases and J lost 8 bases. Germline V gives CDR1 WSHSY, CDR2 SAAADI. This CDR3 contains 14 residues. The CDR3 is CASSDRGRDSPLHF. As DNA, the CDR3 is TGCGCCAGCAGTGATAGGGGGCGCGATTCACCCCTCCACTTT.

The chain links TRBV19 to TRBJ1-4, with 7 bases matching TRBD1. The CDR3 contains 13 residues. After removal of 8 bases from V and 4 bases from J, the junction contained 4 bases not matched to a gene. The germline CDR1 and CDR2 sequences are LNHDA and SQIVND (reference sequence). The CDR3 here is CASGTGDNEKLFF. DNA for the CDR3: TGTGCCAGTGGTACAGGGGATAATGAAAAACTGTTTTTT.

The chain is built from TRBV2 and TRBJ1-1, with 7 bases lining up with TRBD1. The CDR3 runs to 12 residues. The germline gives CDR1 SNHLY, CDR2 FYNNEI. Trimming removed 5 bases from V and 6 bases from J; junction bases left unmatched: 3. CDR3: CASSFQGAEAFF. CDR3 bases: TGTGCCAGCAGTTTTCAGGGGGCTGAAGCTTTCTTT.